These 25 T cell receptor beta chains share one sample of origin, sequenced in a study of blood T cell repertoires in COVID-19. Generated by immunoSEQ multiplex PCR, the TCRdb table keeps only in-frame clones and is missing some. The data contain 200,000 or so clones, roughly nine tenths of them singletons. The sample consisted of peripheral blood. The receptors were gathered from a man aged 55 to 70 with COVID-19, enrolled during active disease.

Here the CDR3 DNA reads TGCGCCAGCAGCTCTCTTTTCGGGGGGGAGACCCAGTACTTC. Translating gives CASSSLFGGETQYF. The chain uses TRBV5-1 and TRBJ2-5; 7 bases align to TRBD2. CDR3 length: 14 amino acids. V was clipped by 3 bases and J by 5 bases; unmatched bases: 7. CDR1 is SGHRS, CDR2 YFSETQ, per germline.

This clone has a handful of counts. The chain carries TRBV5-5 and TRBJ2-7; 11 bases map to TRBD2. The CDR3 is made up of 18 amino acids. The V gene end was trimmed by 4 bases and the J gene end by 1 base; junction bases not matched to a gene: 13. Germline CDR1 and CDR2: SGHKS and YYEKEE (reference sequence). The CDR3 spells CASSILAGDPPLSYEQYF. CDR3 in DNA: TGTGCCAGCAGCATACTAGCGGGGGACCCACCCCTTTCCTACGAGCAGTACTTC.

The chain employs TRBV6-5 and TRBJ2-7, with 8 bases fitting TRBD1. CDR3 length equals 15 residues. Germline CDR1 is MNHEY and CDR2 is SVGAGI. V trimming: 6 bases; J trimming: 3 bases; junction bases outside the gene matches: 10. The CDR3 loop is CASSRSGTGYYEQYF. The CDR3 DNA follows: TGTGCCAGCAGCCGATCCGGGACAGGATACTACGAGCAGTACTTC.

The chain has TRBV10-3 and TRBJ2-1; 11 bases map to TRBD1. Losses at the gene ends were 8 bases for V and 3 bases for J; bases not matched to a gene: 3. CDR3 length: 14 residues. Germline V gives CDR1 ENHRY, CDR2 SYGVKD. CDR3 residues: CAILGTGGYNEQFF. Written as DNA, the CDR3 is TGTGCCATCCTCGGGACAGGGGGCTACAATGAGCAGTTCTTC.

The chain couples TRBV3-1 (or the pseudogene TRBV3-2) to TRBJ1-3; D not certain. Between the trimmed V and J ends, which lost 0 bases and 4 bases, there was a span of 7 bases. The CDR3 runs to 14 residues. Germline V lookup: CDR1 LGHDT, CDR2 YNNKEL (reference sequence). The CDR3 DNA reads TGTGCCAGCAGCCAAGAATTGTCAGGAAACACCATATATTTT. Protein product: CASSQELSGNTIYF.

J is TRBJ2-7 and V is TRBV5-1; no clear D gene. V was trimmed by 0 bases and J by 0 bases, leaving 4 bases between them. Germline V gene sequence: CDR1 SGHRS, CDR2 YFSETQ. The CDR3 spans 13 residues. The CDR3 reads CASSLVSSYEQYF. CDR3 nucleotides: TGCGCCAGCAGCTTGGTGAGCTCCTACGAGCAGTACTTC.

The gene calls are TRBV10-3 and TRBJ2-7, with TRBD1 as a possible D gene (6 bases). V lost 10 bases to trimming and J lost 7 bases, with 32 bases between them. The CDR3 totals 17 residues. CDR1 is ENHRY, CDR2 SYGVKD, per germline. CDR3: CATLIGTDQGPPGEQYF. The CDR3 DNA sequence: TGTGCCACCTTGATAGGCACGGATCAGGGGCCCCCCGGAGAGCAGTACTTC.

The chain employs TRBV7-9 and TRBJ1-6, with D possibly matching TRBD1 (6 bases). The V gene's germline CDR1 is SEHNR and CDR2 FQNEAQ (reference sequence). This CDR3 contains 17 residues. Trimming stripped 1 base from V and 7 bases from J, with 17 bases between. CDR3: CASSLEGHRTNNSPLHF. The CDR3 nucleotides read TGTGCCAGCAGCTTAGAGGGACACAGGACGAACAATTCACCCCTCCACTTT.

The chain couples TRBV28 to TRBJ1-5; possibly TRBD1 for D (5 bases). This CDR3 comprises 16 residues. The V gene lost 4 bases and the J gene lost 2 bases, with 15 bases spanning the gap. Germline CDR1 reads MDHEN; CDR2 reads SYDVKM. CDR3 protein: CASSYPGGRGNQPQHF. CDR3 in DNA: TGTGCCAGCAGTTACCCTGGTGGCAGGGGCAATCAGCCCCAGCATTTT.

The V and J genes are TRBV7-2 and TRBJ1-5; TRBD1 agrees at 8 bases. Germline V gene lookup returns CDR1 SGHTA and CDR2 FQGNSA. V shed 5 bases and J 7 bases; nucleotides not matched to a gene: 7. CDR3 length: 14 residues. The CDR3 DNA follows: TGTGCCAGCAGCAAGGACAGGGAGAAACAGCCCCAGCATTTT. Protein sequence: CASSKDREKQPQHF.

This clone was detected once. The V call is TRBV7-8, the J call TRBJ1-3, with 8 bases lining up with TRBD1. V lost 3 bases and J lost 0; bases outside the gene matches: 16. The CDR3 sequence is 20 residues long. The germline V gene encodes CDR1 SGHVS and CDR2 FQNEAQ. The CDR3 bases are TGTGCCAGCAGCTTTAGGCCAGGGGGCTCTACGGAATACTCTGGAAACACCATATATTTT. Amino acid sequence: CASSFRPGGSTEYSGNTIYF.

Only one count was recorded for this clone. J is TRBJ1-3 and V is TRBV25-1, with D unclear. This CDR3 comprises 15 residues. V gave up 5 bases and J gave up 0 bases, with 11 bases separating them. Germline loops: CDR1 MGHDK, CDR2 SYGVNS. CDR3 amino acids: CASSILTSSGNTIYF. The CDR3 bases are TGTGCCAGCAGTATTCTAACTAGCTCTGGAAACACCATATATTTT.

The V gene is TRBV6-5, the J gene TRBJ2-2; no reliable D call. In germline, CDR1 is MNHEY, CDR2 SVGAGI. There are 13 residues in the CDR3. With 8 bases removed from V and 4 bases from J, the gap between germline ends came to 11 bases. This CDR3 is CASLTRRTGELFF. In DNA form, the CDR3 reads TGTGCCAGCCTAACGAGGCGCACCGGGGAGCTGTTTTTT.

V gene TRBV9 combines with J gene TRBJ2-7, with TRBD1 matching over 8 bases. The length of the CDR3 is 16 residues. Trimming at V came to 1 base and at J to 5 bases, leaving 11 bases not matched to a gene. The V gene's germline CDR1 is SGDLS and CDR2 YYNGEE. Here the CDR3 DNA reads TGTGCCAGCAGCGTAAGCCCCCAGGGGGCAGCACACGAGCAGTACTTC. It encodes CASSVSPQGAAHEQYF.

This sequence joins TRBV7-8 and TRBJ2-3; 9 nucleotides agree with TRBD2. The CDR3 covers 16 residues. The germline V gene encodes CDR1 SGHVS and CDR2 FQNEAQ. Trimming at V came to 6 bases and at J to 2 bases, leaving 9 bases not matched to a gene. The CDR3 loop reads CASSFIAGASTDTQYF. In DNA form, the CDR3 reads TGTGCCAGCAGTTTCATAGCGGGGGCCTCCACAGATACGCAGTATTTT.

This clone was seen only once. The chain couples TRBV5-6 to TRBJ2-7, with D perhaps TRBD1 (6 bases). The CDR3 has 14 amino acids. Germline assignment: CDR1 SGHDT and CDR2 YYEEEE. Trimming removed 1 base from V and 0 bases from J, with 8 bases in between. This chain's CDR3 is CASSLRDISYEQYF. The CDR3 DNA is TGTGCCAGCAGCTTGCGGGACATCTCCTACGAGCAGTACTTC.

CDR3 in amino acids: CASSLPGGASLETQYF. DNA for the CDR3: TGCGCCAGCAGCTTGCCAGGGGGTGCTAGCTTGGAGACCCAGTACTTC. The J gene is TRBJ2-5, the V gene TRBV5-1; 7 positions match TRBD1. The CDR3 has 16 amino acids. Germline CDR1 reads SGHRS; CDR2 reads YFSETQ. V gave up 1 base and J gave up 5 bases; unmatched junction bases: 11.

CDR3 residues: CASTPGQGTYEQYF. In DNA, the CDR3 is TGTGCCAGCACCCCGGGACAGGGAACCTACGAGCAGTACTTC. The V gene is TRBV2, the J gene TRBJ2-7, with TRBD1 matching over 9 bases. V shed 7 bases, J shed 2 bases, and the junction held 6 bases outside the gene matches. Germline V gene lookup returns CDR1 SNHLY and CDR2 FYNNEI. This CDR3 has 14 amino acids. Together with reference TRBV2 and TRBJ2-7, the CDR3 gives the full variable domain: EPEVTQTPSHQVTQMGQEVILRCVPISNHLYFYWYRQILGQKVEFLVSFYNNEISEKSEIFDDQFSVERPDGSNFTLKIRSTKLEDSAMYFCASTPGQGTYEQYFGPGTRLTVT.

This rearrangement joins TRBV5-1 to TRBJ2-7; the D gene is possibly TRBD2 (7 bases). Between the trimmed V and J ends, which lost 4 bases and 1 base, there was a span of 27 bases. CDR1 is SGHRS, CDR2 YFSETQ, per germline. The CDR3 covers 19 residues. Here the CDR3 DNA reads TGCGCCAGCAGCCCCCGAGGGGGGGGACACAACATCCCGTCCTACGAGCAGTACTTC. Protein: CASSPRGGGHNIPSYEQYF.

The chain uses TRBV15 and TRBJ1-2; no clear D. This CDR3 region has 15 residues. V was trimmed by 5 bases and J by 0 bases, leaving 13 bases between them. Germline-derived CDR1 and CDR2 are LNHNV and YYDKDF (reference sequence). DNA of the CDR3: TGTGCCACCAGCCGCCGTGTGGAGGCTAACTATGGCTACACCTTC. Its translation: CATSRRVEANYGYTF. Drawing the rest from reference TRBV15 and TRBJ1-2, the complete variable domain is DAMVIQNPRYQVTQFGKPVTLSCSQTLNHNVMYWYQQKSSQAPKLLFHYYDKDFNNEADTPDNFQSRRPNTSFCFLDIRSPGLGDTAMYLCATSRRVEANYGYTFGSGTRLTVV.

This clone showed up just a few times. The rearrangement joins TRBV11-2 to TRBJ2-1; D perhaps matches TRBD2 (5 bases). Trimming took off 1 base at V and 6 bases at J, with 10 bases between the two ends. The CDR3 is made up of 14 amino acids. CDR1 SGHAT and CDR2 FQNNGV come from the germline V gene. Here the CDR3 DNA reads TGTGCCAGCAGCTTAGCGGGGTACCTCAATGAGCAGTTCTTC. As protein: CASSLAGYLNEQFF.

The chain combines TRBV6-5 with TRBJ1-2; D is ambiguous. The germline CDR1 and CDR2 sequences are MNHEY and SVGAGI. Trimming took off 0 bases at V and 7 bases at J, with 9 bases between the two ends. The CDR3 contains 13 residues. The CDR3 protein is CASSYSLGSGYTF. The CDR3 bases are TGTGCCAGCAGTTACTCCCTAGGTTCTGGCTACACCTTC.

The chain employs TRBV6-5 and TRBJ2-7; 7 bases match TRBD1. Per germline, CDR1 MNHEY and CDR2 SVGAGI. This CDR3 comprises 16 residues. V shed 0 bases and J 6 bases; nucleotides not matched to a gene: 11. The CDR3 DNA reads as TGTGCCAGCAGTTACTCGAGTACAGGGGTTCTTCGCGAGCAGTACTTC. Translating it yields CASSYSSTGVLREQYF.

The chain carries TRBV3-1 (or the pseudogene TRBV3-2) and TRBJ1-3; D not resolved. The CDR3 is 13 residues long. The V and J ends lost 11 bases and 2 bases respectively, with 13 bases between them. CDR1 LGHDT and CDR2 YNNKEL come from the germline V gene (reference sequence). The CDR3, as DNA: TGTGCCTCCAGGCGGGGTCCTGGAAACACCATATATTTT. Its protein product is CASRRGPGNTIYF.

The rearrangement uses TRBV10-3 and TRBJ1-1, with 9 bases fitting TRBD1. The length of the CDR3 is 15 residues. After removal of 3 bases from V and 6 bases from J, the junction contained 8 bases not matched to a gene. Germline V gives CDR1 ENHRY, CDR2 SYGVKD. CDR3 residues: CAISDKGTGWPEAFF. CDR3 bases: TGTGCCATCAGTGACAAAGGGACAGGGTGGCCTGAAGCTTTCTTT.